This T cell receptor beta chain was identified during a study of human T cells and chemical hapten exposure. This CDR3 is 12 amino acids long. Trimming pared 0 bases from V and 13 bases from J, leaving 13 bases between. Germline V gene sequence: CDR1 SGHRS, CDR2 YFSETQ. On this clonotype: Its antigen is still unknown.

Regarding the study as a whole: While controls formed fewer of them, expanded TCRs formed significantly more large CDR3 similarity clusters.

Each cDNA molecule in the library carried unique molecular identifiers. The authors' processing: Per sample, the median was around 100,000 TCRs, with values from about 24,000 to 680,000. TCRdb passed the RACE reads through MiXCR, listing each CDR3 protein once. Clone size and V and J calls follow TCRdb, not the original study. The sample includes approximately 160,000 distinct CDR3 sequences, 28% of them seen just once. Time point given: patch test 3, about 24 weeks after DPC sensitization. Documented treatment: therapeutic diphenylcyclopropenone sensitization with weekly scalp DPC. The V and J genes are TRBV5-1 and TRBJ2-5; D possibly corresponds to TRBD2 (5 bases). The receptor was isolated from a woman in her late teens or twenties with alopecia areata. Some clones in this sample may be carry-over from other donors' samples. The sequencing here drew on whole blood, taken in connection with sensitization to the hapten diphenylcyclopropenone (DPC). The CDR3 loop reads CASSLDSSGLYF. DNA for the CDR3: TGCGCCAGCAGCTTGGATAGCAGCGGACTGTACTTC.